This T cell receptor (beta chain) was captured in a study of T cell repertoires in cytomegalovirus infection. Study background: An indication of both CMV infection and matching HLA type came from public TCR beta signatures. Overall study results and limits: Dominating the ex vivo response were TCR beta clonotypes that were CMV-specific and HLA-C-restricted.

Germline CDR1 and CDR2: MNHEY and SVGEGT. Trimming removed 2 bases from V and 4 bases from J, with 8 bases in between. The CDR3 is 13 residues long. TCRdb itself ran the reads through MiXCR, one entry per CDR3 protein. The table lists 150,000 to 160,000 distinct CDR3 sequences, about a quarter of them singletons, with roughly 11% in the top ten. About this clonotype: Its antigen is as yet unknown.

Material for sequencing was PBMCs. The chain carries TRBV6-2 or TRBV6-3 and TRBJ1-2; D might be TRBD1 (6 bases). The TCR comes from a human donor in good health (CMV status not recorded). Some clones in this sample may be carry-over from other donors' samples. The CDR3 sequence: CASSYQGPYGYTF. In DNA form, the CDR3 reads TGTGCCAGCAGTTACCAGGGGCCCTATGGCTACACCTTC.